One T cell receptor beta chain is described in this entry. Antigen specificity is unknown. Measured with immunoSEQ multiplex PCR; TCRdb has only the in-frame clones, and not every one. The repertoire holds some 80,000 clones, with about 83% as singletons. The data were taken from a study of OX40 agonist ivuxolimab in advanced cancers. Study at large: Ivuxolimab is an agonistic anti-OX40 (CD134) antibody, and patients were treated with it. At 65% to 85% male, the cohort had a mean age of approximately 60 years, ranging from 23 to 79.

V was clipped by 2 bases and J by 6 bases, with 20 bases between them. Germline values: CDR1 GTSNPN, CDR2 SVGIG (reference sequence). CDR3 length: 16 amino acids. Samples were taken at baseline and on day 1 of cycles 4 and 7. Findings of the study overall: Circulating CD4+ and CD8+ T cells showed clonal expansion by week 6 at 0.1 to 3.0 mg/kg.

The TCR originated in an adult with an advanced solid tumor such as melanoma, head and neck, liver or kidney cancer. Sample: CD4+ or CD8+ T cells sorted from blood, taken in a trial of the OX40 agonist ivuxolimab. V usage is TRBV30 and J usage is TRBJ2-4; D gene uncertain. In DNA, the CDR3 is TGTGCCTGGAGTTCCCATACCCGCCTGCTAGGAAACATTCAGTACTTC. Residues: CAWSSHTRLLGNIQYF.